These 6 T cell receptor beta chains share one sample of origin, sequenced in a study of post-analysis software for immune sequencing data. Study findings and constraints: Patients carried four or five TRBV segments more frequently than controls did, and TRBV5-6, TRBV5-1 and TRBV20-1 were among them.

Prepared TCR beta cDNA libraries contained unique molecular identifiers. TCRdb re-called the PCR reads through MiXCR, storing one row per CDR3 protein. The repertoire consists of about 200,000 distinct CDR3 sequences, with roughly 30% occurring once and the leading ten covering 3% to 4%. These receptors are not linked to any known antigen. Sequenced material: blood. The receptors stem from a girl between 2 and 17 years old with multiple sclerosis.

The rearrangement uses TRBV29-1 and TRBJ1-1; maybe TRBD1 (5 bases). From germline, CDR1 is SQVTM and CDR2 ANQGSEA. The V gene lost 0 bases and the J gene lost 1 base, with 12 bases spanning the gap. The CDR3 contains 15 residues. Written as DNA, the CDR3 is TGCAGCGTTGAAGATCCGGGGGATACGAACACTGAAGCTTTCTTT. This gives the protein CSVEDPGDTNTEAFF.

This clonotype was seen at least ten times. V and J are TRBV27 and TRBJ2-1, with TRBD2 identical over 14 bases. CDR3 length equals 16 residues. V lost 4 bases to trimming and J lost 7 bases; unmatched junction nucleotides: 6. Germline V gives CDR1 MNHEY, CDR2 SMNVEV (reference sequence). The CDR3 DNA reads TGTGCCAGCAGTTCCCTGACTAGCGGGAGGGAGAATGAGCAGTTCTTC. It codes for CASSSLTSGRENEQFF.

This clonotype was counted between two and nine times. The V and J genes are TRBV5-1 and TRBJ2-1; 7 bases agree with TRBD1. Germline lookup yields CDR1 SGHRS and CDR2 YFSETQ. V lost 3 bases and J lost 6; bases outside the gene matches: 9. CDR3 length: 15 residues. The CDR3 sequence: CASSSTGASGNEQFF. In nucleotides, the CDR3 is TGCGCCAGCAGCTCAACAGGGGCATCAGGCAATGAGCAGTTCTTC.

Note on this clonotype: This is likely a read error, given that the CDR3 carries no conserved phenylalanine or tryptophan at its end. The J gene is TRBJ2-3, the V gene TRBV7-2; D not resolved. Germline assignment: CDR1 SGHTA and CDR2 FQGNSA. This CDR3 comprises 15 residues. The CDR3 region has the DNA TGTGCCAGCAGCTTAGACCTAGAGAGCACAGATACCCAGTATGTT. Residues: CASSLDLESTDTQYV.

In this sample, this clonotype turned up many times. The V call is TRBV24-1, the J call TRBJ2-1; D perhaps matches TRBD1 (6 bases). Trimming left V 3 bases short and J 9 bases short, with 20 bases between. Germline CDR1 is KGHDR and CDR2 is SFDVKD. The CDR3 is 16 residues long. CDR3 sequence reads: CATSDPLSSGAGEQFF. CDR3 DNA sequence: TGTGCCACCAGTGATCCTTTATCTTCAGGGGCGGGTGAGCAGTTCTTC.

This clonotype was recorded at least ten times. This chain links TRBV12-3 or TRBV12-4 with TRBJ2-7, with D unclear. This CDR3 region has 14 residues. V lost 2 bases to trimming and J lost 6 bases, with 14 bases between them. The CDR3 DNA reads TGTGCCAGCAGTTTACCCGGACCTGCGCGCGAGCAGTACTTC. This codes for CASSLPGPAREQYF.